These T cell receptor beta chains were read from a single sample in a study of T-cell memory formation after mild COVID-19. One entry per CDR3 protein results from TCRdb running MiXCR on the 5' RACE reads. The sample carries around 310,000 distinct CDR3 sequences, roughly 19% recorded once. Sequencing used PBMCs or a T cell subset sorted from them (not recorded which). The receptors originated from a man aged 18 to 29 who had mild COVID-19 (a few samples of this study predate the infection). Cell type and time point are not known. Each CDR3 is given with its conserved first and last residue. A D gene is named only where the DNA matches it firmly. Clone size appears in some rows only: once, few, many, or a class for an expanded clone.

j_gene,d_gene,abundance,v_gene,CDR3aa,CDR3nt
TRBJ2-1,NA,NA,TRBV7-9,CASSWRAVDNEQFF,TGTGCCAGCAGCTGGCGGGCCGTAGACAATGAGCAGTTCTTC
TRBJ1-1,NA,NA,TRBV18,CASSPDPWGAEAFF,TGTGCCAGCTCACCCGACCCATGGGGCGCTGAAGCTTTCTTT
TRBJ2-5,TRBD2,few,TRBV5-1,CASSKGLAGAFLQETQYF,TGCGCCAGCAGCAAGGGACTAGCGGGGGCATTTCTTCAAGAGACCCAGTACTTC
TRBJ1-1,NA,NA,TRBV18,CASSLRAGTEAFF,TGTGCCAGCTCACTAAGGGCGGGCACTGAAGCTTTCTTT
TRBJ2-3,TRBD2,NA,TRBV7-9,CASSFGAGGQYF,TGTGCCAGCAGCTTCGGTGCGGGGGGGCAGTATTTT
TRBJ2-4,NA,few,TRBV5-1,CASSLAWGGIQYF,TGCGCCAGCAGCTTGGCCTGGGGTGGCATTCAGTACTTC
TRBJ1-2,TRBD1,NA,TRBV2,CASTASLTGLYGYTF,TGTGCCAGCACCGCAAGTTTGACAGGGCTGTATGGCTACACCTTC
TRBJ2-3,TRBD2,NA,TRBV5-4,CASSKTSGGGTDTQYF,TGTGCCAGCAGCAAAACTAGCGGGGGCGGCACAGATACGCAGTATTTT
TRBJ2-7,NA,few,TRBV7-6,CASSTREGEQYF,TGTGCCAGCAGCACCCGGGAAGGCGAGCAGTACTTC
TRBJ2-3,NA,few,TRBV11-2,CASSSTGARKFDTQYF,TGTGCCAGCAGCAGCACCGGGGCTCGAAAGTTTGATACGCAGTATTTT
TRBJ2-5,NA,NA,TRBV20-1,CSAAQGRETQYF,TGCAGTGCTGCTCAGGGGAGAGAGACCCAGTACTTC